Each of the 25 T cell receptor beta chains below was sequenced from the same sample in a study of cytomegalovirus exposure and HLA in healthy donors. Generated by immunoSEQ multiplex PCR, the TCRdb table keeps only in-frame clones and is missing some. The sample carries 250,000 to 400,000 clones, 70% to 90% recorded once. Sequenced: PBMCs. All receptors come from a man aged 25 to 40 in good health and CMV-seronegative.

The CDR3 reads CASSFRTQGTRELFF. Here the CDR3 DNA reads TGTGCCAGCAGTTTCCGGACCCAGGGGACGAGGGAGCTGTTTTTT. The chain uses TRBV6-5 and TRBJ2-2; tentatively, D is TRBD1 (6 bases). V lost 4 bases and J 9 bases, leaving 18 bases between the germline ends. In germline, CDR1 is MNHEY, CDR2 SVGAGI. This CDR3 spans 15 amino acids.

This clone turned up a few times. The genes are TRBV10-2 and TRBJ1-2; TRBD1 is a possible D gene (5 bases). The CDR3 runs 14 residues. Germline V CDR1 and CDR2: WSHSY, SAAADI. Trimming took 4 bases from V and 8 from J, leaving 17 bases between them. Here the CDR3 DNA reads TGCGCCAGCAGTGCGCTTCGGGACTCCGGGGGCTACACCTTC. It translates to CASSALRDSGGYTF.

The CDR3 loop reads CASSEWTGESYEQYF. The CDR3 region has the DNA TGTGCCAGCAGTGAGTGGACAGGGGAATCTTACGAGCAGTACTTC. The rearrangement joins TRBV6-1 to TRBJ2-7; 9 nucleotides agree with TRBD1. CDR3 length equals 15 residues. The J segment lost 4 bases and the V segment lost 3 bases, leaving 7 bases of the junction unmatched. In germline, CDR1 is MNHNS, CDR2 SASEGT.

The chain joins TRBV9 to TRBJ1-2; 7 bases agree with TRBD1. The trim removed 0 bases at V and 4 bases at J, leaving 6 bases unmatched. Germline-derived CDR1 and CDR2 are SGDLS and YYNGEE. The CDR3 spans 15 residues. The CDR3 loop reads CASSVGDSLIYGYTF. CDR3 nucleotide sequence: TGTGCCAGCAGCGTAGGGGACAGCTTAATCTATGGCTACACCTTC.

This clone was picked up a small number of times. V gene TRBV5-8 combines with J gene TRBJ1-5; 11 bases agree with TRBD1. CDR3 length equals 15 residues. V lost 5 bases, J lost 2 bases, and 3 bases stayed unmatched. Germline-derived CDR1 and CDR2 are SGHTS and YDEGEE. The CDR3 is CASSRTGGGNQPQHF. CDR3 sequence (DNA): TGTGCCAGCAGTCGGACAGGGGGCGGCAATCAGCCCCAGCATTTT.

The chain links TRBV11-2 to TRBJ1-1; 7 positions agree with TRBD1. The germline gives CDR1 SGHAT, CDR2 FQNNGV. The CDR3 is 14 residues long. The J segment lost 2 bases and the V segment lost 5 bases, leaving 5 bases of the junction unmatched. The CDR3 bases are TGTGCCAGCAGCCCGGGACAGCTTAACACTGAAGCTTTCTTT. Translation gives CASSPGQLNTEAFF.

The V and J genes are TRBV27 and TRBJ2-5; D ambiguous. This CDR3 spans 15 amino acids. Per the germline V gene, CDR1 is MNHEY and CDR2 is SMNVEV (reference sequence). V gave up 8 bases and J gave up 4 bases, with 20 bases separating them. The CDR3 loop is CASSLRWSFGETQYF. The CDR3 nucleotides read TGTGCCAGCTCGTTAAGATGGAGCTTCGGAGAGACCCAGTACTTC.

V usage is TRBV28 and J usage is TRBJ2-3; perhaps TRBD2 as D (6 bases). Germline V gives CDR1 MDHEN, CDR2 SYDVKM. With 3 bases removed from V and 7 bases from J, the gap between germline ends came to 20 bases. This CDR3 is 16 amino acids long. For the CDR3, the DNA is TGTGCCAGCAGTTTGTCTCCCGGCGGGGCTGTGAATACGCAGTATTTT. Encoded protein: CASSLSPGGAVNTQYF.

The chain carries TRBV7-2 and TRBJ2-7; TRBD2 agrees at 13 bases. CDR3 length: 17 amino acids. V shed 1 base, J shed 4 bases, and the junction held 7 bases outside the gene matches. Germline V gene data show CDR1 as SGHTA and CDR2 as FQGNSA. CDR3: CASSLVPGLAGKYEQYF. The CDR3 nucleotides are TGTGCCAGCAGCTTAGTCCCGGGACTAGCGGGGAAATACGAGCAGTACTTC.

This clone was seen more than once but under ten times. The chain combines TRBV7-9 with TRBJ2-5, with D possibly being TRBD1 (5 bases). Germline CDR1 reads SEHNR; CDR2 reads FQNEAQ (reference sequence). The CDR3 runs to 15 residues. The V gene lost 0 bases and the J gene lost 1 base, with 9 bases spanning the gap. CDR3 bases: TGTGCCAGCAGCTTAGCTGAAGGGGCCCAAGAGACCCAGTACTTC. This encodes CASSLAEGAQETQYF.

The V call is TRBV2, the J call TRBJ1-5; 8 nucleotides line up with TRBD1. There are 15 residues in the CDR3. Germline V lookup: CDR1 SNHLY, CDR2 FYNNEI. V dropped 5 bases and J dropped 0; count of bases not matched to a gene: 3. The CDR3 is CASSLGQVSNQPQHF. For the CDR3, the DNA is TGTGCCAGCAGTTTGGGACAGGTTAGCAATCAGCCCCAGCATTTT.

The chain uses TRBV6-1 and TRBJ1-5; D perhaps matches TRBD1 (5 bases). V dropped 2 bases and J dropped 3 bases, with 8 bases sitting between them. Germline V gene lookup returns CDR1 MNHNS and CDR2 SASEGT. This CDR3 has 14 amino acids. In nucleotides, the CDR3 is TGTGCCAGCAGTGAATTCAGGGACAATCAGCCCCAGCATTTT. Its translation is CASSEFRDNQPQHF.

In this sample, this clone turned up once. The chain couples TRBV5-1 to TRBJ1-1, with 7 bases fitting TRBD1. Germline values: CDR1 SGHRS, CDR2 YFSETQ. CDR3 length: 18 residues. V trimming: 1 base; J trimming: 4 bases; junction bases outside the gene matches: 16. The CDR3 here is CASSLSLGGKGYTTEAFF. CDR3 bases: TGCGCCAGCAGCTTGTCACTAGGGGGCAAGGGGTATACCACTGAAGCTTTCTTT.

This clone has just one count. CDR3 sequence reads: CASSPTTGSNQPQHF. The CDR3 coding sequence is TGTGCCAGCAGCCCTACCACAGGGAGCAATCAGCCCCAGCATTTT. The chain carries TRBV5-5 and TRBJ1-5; D perhaps matches TRBD1 (6 bases). V was pared by 4 bases and J by 1 base, with 12 bases between. The CDR3 is 15 residues long. Germline lookup yields CDR1 SGHKS and CDR2 YYEKEE (reference sequence).

This clone was found once. This chain joins TRBV7-9 and TRBJ2-5, with D maybe TRBD1 (5 bases). Per the germline V gene, CDR1 is SEHNR and CDR2 is FQNEAQ (reference sequence). The germline V and J ends were trimmed by 3 bases and 5 bases, with 10 bases remaining between them. The length of the CDR3 is 13 residues. The CDR3 is CASSFLGVETQYF. DNA of the CDR3: TGTGCCAGCAGCTTCCTAGGGGTGGAGACCCAGTACTTC.

The V call is TRBV6-1, the J call TRBJ1-6, with D possibly being TRBD1 (5 bases). The CDR3 runs 14 residues. CDR1 and CDR2 from the germline V gene are MNHNS and SASEGT. V was pared by 6 bases and J by 1 base, with 7 bases between. CDR3 coding DNA: TGTGCCAGCAGCCGACAGTCCTATAATTCACCCCTCCACTTT. Amino acids: CASSRQSYNSPLHF.

The V gene is TRBV28, the J gene TRBJ1-1, with a tentative D call TRBD1 (6 bases). CDR3 length: 15 residues. Germline V gene data show CDR1 as MDHEN and CDR2 as SYDVKM. The V end lost 3 bases, the J end lost 0 bases, and 11 bases lay between the germline ends. The CDR3: CASSLTGHVNTEAFF. In nucleotides, the CDR3 is TGTGCCAGCAGTTTGACGGGACACGTGAACACTGAAGCTTTCTTT.

This clone has a handful of counts. J is TRBJ2-2 and V is TRBV2, with D perhaps TRBD2 (6 bases). V was pared by 8 bases and J by 1 base, with 11 bases between. The CDR3 consists of 14 residues. Germline V lookup: CDR1 SNHLY, CDR2 FYNNEI. In DNA form, the CDR3 reads TGTGCCAGCTCCCAGGGAGGGAACACCGGGGAGCTGTTTTTT. Its protein is CASSQGGNTGELFF. Complete variable domain (other parts from reference TRBV2 and TRBJ2-2): EPEVTQTPSHQVTQMGQEVILRCVPISNHLYFYWYRQILGQKVEFLVSFYNNEISEKSEIFDDQFSVERPDGSNFTLKIRSTKLEDSAMYFCASSQGGNTGELFFGEGSRLTVL.

The V gene is TRBV6-5, the J gene TRBJ1-1; no definite D call. Trimming cost V 2 bases and J 5 bases, with 9 bases left between them. CDR3 length equals 13 residues. CDR1 is MNHEY and CDR2 is SVGAGI in the germline V gene. The CDR3 loop reads CASSYGVRTEAFF. The DNA for the CDR3 is TGTGCCAGCAGTTACGGAGTTAGGACTGAAGCTTTCTTT.

The CDR3 here is CASSPNRGPSYEQYF. The DNA for the CDR3 is TGCGCCAGCAGCCCCAACAGGGGTCCCTCCTACGAGCAGTACTTC. The chain has TRBV4-3 and TRBJ2-7, with TRBD1 matching over 7 bases. The CDR3 consists of 15 residues. V lost 4 bases and J lost 0; bases outside the gene matches: 6. Germline CDR1 is LGHNA and CDR2 is YSLEER.

The genes are TRBV4-3 and TRBJ1-2, with 9 positions matching TRBD1. The CDR3 contains 15 residues. Unmatched junction bases numbered 10, after V lost 4 bases and J lost 7 bases. The germline CDR1 and CDR2 sequences are LGHNA and YSLEER. The chain's CDR3 is CASSPSDRGFLGYTF. The CDR3, as DNA: TGCGCCAGCAGCCCTTCAGACAGGGGGTTTCTTGGCTACACCTTC.

V and J are TRBV30 and TRBJ2-7; D gene unclear. Germline V gene sequence: CDR1 GTSNPN, CDR2 SVGIG (reference sequence). V gave up 3 bases and J gave up 3 bases, with 6 bases separating them. There are 11 residues in the CDR3. The CDR3 is CAWSHIYEQYF. The CDR3 nucleotides read TGTGCCTGGAGCCACATCTACGAGCAGTACTTC.

The chain recombines TRBV7-2 with TRBJ1-3; D perhaps matches TRBD1 (6 bases). CDR1 and CDR2 (germline): SGHTA, FQGNSA. This CDR3 has 17 residues. V lost 3 bases to trimming and J lost 0 bases, with 15 bases between them. The CDR3 nucleotides read TGTGCCAGCAGCTTGGGGGCAGGCCTGAGCTCTGGAAACACCATATATTTT. As protein: CASSLGAGLSSGNTIYF.

The chain combines TRBV7-2 with TRBJ2-1; TRBD1 matches at 10 bases. Germline V gene sequence: CDR1 SGHTA, CDR2 FQGNSA. The CDR3 length is 15 residues. Trimming cost V 1 base and J 6 bases; bases outside gene matches: 3. Written as DNA, the CDR3 is TGTGCCAGCAGCTTAGTAGGGACAGGGGTCAATGAGCAGTTCTTC. Protein sequence: CASSLVGTGVNEQFF.

The gene calls are TRBV11-2 and TRBJ2-7; D is ambiguous. The CDR3 extends over 14 amino acids. Germline V lookup: CDR1 SGHAT, CDR2 FQNNGV. Trimming took 1 base from V and 3 from J, leaving 10 bases between them. The CDR3 protein is CASSLGLQVYEQYF. In nucleotides, the CDR3 is TGTGCCAGCAGCTTAGGTTTGCAGGTCTACGAGCAGTACTTC.